Listed here are 12 T cell receptor beta chains from one sample, sequenced in a study of shared clonotypes between healthy human individuals. TCRdb's copy holds only in-frame clones and misses some; the assay was immunoSEQ multiplex PCR. The sample lists roughly 2.4 million clones, approximately 94% occurring once. The sequencing sample was made of naive CD4+ T cells sorted from blood. Described subset: CD45RA+ positively selected. Receptors were obtained from a man aged 18 to 30 in good health.

As for this clone: A clone one base away is much larger, so this may be a read error. Other DNA sequences from this sample encode an identical CDR3 as well. This chain connects TRBV5-1 to TRBJ1-2, with TRBD1 as a possible D gene (6 bases). The CDR3 sequence is 14 residues long. Germline CDR1 and CDR2: SGHRS and YFSETQ. V was cut by 0 bases and J by 2 bases, with 8 bases left in between. The CDR3 DNA sequence: TGCGCCAGCAGCTTGGGGCAGGGGAACTATGGCTACACCTTC. Its protein is CASSLGQGNYGYTF.

J is TRBJ1-5 and V is TRBV2, with D perhaps TRBD1 (6 bases). V shed 8 bases and J shed 0 bases, with 14 bases lying between them. Germline CDR1 SNHLY, CDR2 FYNNEI. This CDR3 contains 15 residues. The CDR3 DNA sequence: TGTGCCAGCCACGTAGGACAGTATAGCAATCAGCCCCAGCATTTT. As protein: CASHVGQYSNQPQHF.

This chain joins TRBV18 and TRBJ1-1, with a weak D call TRBD1 (5 bases). In germline, CDR1 is KGHSH, CDR2 LQKENI. Trimming removed 3 bases from V and 3 bases from J, with 14 bases in between. There are 15 residues in the CDR3. This CDR3 reads CASSPAKGAYTEAFF. CDR3 sequence (DNA): TGTGCCAGCTCACCGGCGAAAGGGGCCTACACTGAAGCTTTCTTT.

The chain combines TRBV11-2 with TRBJ1-2; D uncertain. CDR3 length equals 13 residues. V shed 2 bases and J shed 1 base, with 5 bases lying between them. Germline V gene sequence: CDR1 SGHAT, CDR2 FQNNGV. CDR3 nucleotide sequence: TGTGCCAGCAGCTTACAGCGTAACTATGGCTACACCTTC. Its protein product is CASSLQRNYGYTF.

The chain carries TRBV30 and TRBJ1-6; unclear D gene. Per germline, CDR1 GTSNPN and CDR2 SVGIG (reference sequence). The CDR3 spans 15 residues. V was pared by 4 bases and J by 4 bases, with 14 bases between. The CDR3 region has the DNA TGTGCCTGGAACACTGGAGGAACTTATAATTCACCCCTCCACTTT. The encoded protein is CAWNTGGTYNSPLHF.

A word on this clone: The same CDR3 arises from other DNA sequences in this sample as well. V gene TRBV18 combines with J gene TRBJ2-7; unclear D gene. This CDR3 has 13 residues. Between the trimmed V and J ends, which lost 1 base and 3 bases, there was a span of 7 bases. CDR1 and CDR2 (germline): KGHSH, LQKENI. The CDR3 region has the DNA TGTGCCAGCTCACCACTGAGGAGCTACGAGCAGTACTTC. As protein: CASSPLRSYEQYF.

V is TRBV19 and J is TRBJ2-7; weak D call: TRBD1 (6 bases). CDR1 is LNHDA and CDR2 is SQIVND in the germline V gene (reference sequence). The ends were cut back, 5 bases at V and 3 bases at J, with 20 bases in the middle. The length of the CDR3 is 16 residues. The CDR3 loop is CASSPRTTGTDYEQYF. In DNA, the CDR3 is TGTGCCAGTAGTCCCCGCACAACAGGGACGGACTACGAGCAGTACTTC.

The rearrangement joins TRBV6-5 to TRBJ2-7; D call uncertain. V was cut by 2 bases and J by 2 bases, with 13 bases left in between. The CDR3 spans 15 residues. Germline CDR1 reads MNHEY; CDR2 reads SVGAGI. The CDR3 reads CASSYVDQGPYEQYF. The CDR3 bases are TGTGCCAGCAGTTACGTGGACCAAGGCCCCTACGAGCAGTACTTC.

The genes are TRBV11-2 and TRBJ2-7; 10 bases match TRBD2. The J segment lost 4 bases and the V segment lost 1 base, leaving 7 bases of the junction unmatched. CDR3 length equals 16 residues. CDR1 and CDR2 from the germline V gene are SGHAT and FQNNGV. Here the CDR3 DNA reads TGTGCCAGCAGCTTAGCTTCCACTAGCGGGAATTACGAGCAGTACTTC. Protein sequence: CASSLASTSGNYEQYF.

This clone was recorded only once. This chain joins TRBV4-1 and TRBJ2-2; D uncertain. The CDR3 is 15 residues long. CDR1 and CDR2 from the germline V gene are MGHRA and YSYEKL. V was clipped by 1 base and J by 5 bases, with 11 bases between them. CDR3 in amino acids: CASSQGHRSTGELFF. The DNA for the CDR3 is TGCGCCAGCAGCCAAGGACATCGAAGTACCGGGGAGCTGTTTTTT.

This chain joins TRBV6-6 and TRBJ1-1; a weak D match, TRBD1 (5 bases). V dropped 2 bases and J dropped 10 bases, with 8 bases sitting between them. The CDR3 runs to 11 residues. Germline V CDR1 and CDR2: MNHNY, SVGAGI (reference sequence). CDR3 amino acids: CASSYGGPAFF. The CDR3 nucleotides read TGTGCCAGCAGTTACGGGGGACCAGCTTTCTTT.

The rearrangement links TRBV6-1 to TRBJ1-1, with 9 bases aligning to TRBD1. Germline CDR1 and CDR2: MNHNS and SASEGT. This CDR3 comprises 16 residues. V dropped 4 bases and J dropped 1; count of bases not matched to a gene: 7. The CDR3 DNA is TGTGCCAGCAGTGTCCCGACGGGACAGGGGAACACTGAAGCTTTCTTT. This encodes CASSVPTGQGNTEAFF.